This T cell receptor (beta chain) was captured by sequencing in a study of blood T cell repertoires in COVID-19 (dated by TCRdb to 2020 to 2022). The study in broad terms: Collaborator samples came from the United States, Italy and Spain and covered acute and convalescent phases of COVID-19. The prospective study material was composed of cDNA or gDNA derived from T cells, B-cell-depleted T cells, or PBMCs. The dataset comprised deeply sampled blood TCRbeta repertoires from subjects exposed to, actively infected with, or recovered from COVID-19. The repertoires were released in a freely available public database intended as a resource for research on the immune response to SARS-CoV-2. The samples were drawn from the first 160 participants of the ongoing ImmuneRACE study and from about 1,200 subjects provided by 6 global collaborators. The sample metadata nearly always contained a de-identified subject ID, COVID-19 status, age in years and sex. HLA class I and class II types, where available, came from metadata supplied by the sample provider rather than from assay-based typing.

The germline V gene yields SGHAT for CDR1 and FQNNGV for CDR2. The CDR3 has 14 amino acids, counting the end cysteine and phenylalanine. Left in the record is the CDR3 DNA by itself, 42 bases read in frame from the first base. The junction carries 14 bases between V and J, which are trimmed by 2 bases and 6 bases respectively. One collaborating source in Seattle enrolled patients during active infection and followed them longitudinally through the course of disease. The collaborating institutions used their own protocols to collect whole blood in K2EDTA tubes. For TCRbeta analysis, collaborators shipped samples in one of three forms: frozen whole blood, isolated PBMCs, or DNA extracted from either of those sample types. TCRbeta CDR3 regions were amplified from genomic DNA using the immunoSEQ Assay, a bias-controlled multiplex PCR. On the study's bioinformatics: Within the assay, amplification of reference gene primers was used to estimate how many nucleated cells each sample contained. To quantify the absolute abundance of each unique TCRbeta CDR3 rearrangement, sequence reads were collapsed and filtered. For each sample, productive Simpson clonality was calculated by taking the square root of Simpson's diversity index across productive rearrangements. TCRdb mirrors the immuneACCESS table, restricted to in-frame sequences. Some clones are absent from its copies; in checked studies, under half trace to an unresolved V gene, and the reason for the others is unknown. V and J calls and clone size are those listed in that table; D and trimming were worked out from the DNA. This sample lists some 200,000 clones; 70% to 90% were detected once. 10% to 11% of the sample is held by the ten biggest clonotypes.

On this clone itself: It lacks a known antigen. There are no base qualities to consult, and no much larger clone falls within one base.

The study at large found these results: The quantity of clinical and demographic metadata differed by source and by participant and was supplied without curation.

This sequence originates from a woman in her sixties with COVID-19, enrolled during active disease. The rearrangement joined TRBV11-2 to TRBJ2-7; possibly the D gene is TRBD1, per 6 matching bases. The sequenced sample consisted of peripheral blood. The nucleotides read TGTGCCAGCAGCTTACCCAGGGGCTGGGGCGAGCAGTACTTC. Its product reads: CASSLPRGWGEQYF.